These 32 T cell receptor beta chains share one sample of origin, sequenced in a study of shared clonotypes between healthy human individuals. TCRdb keeps only in-frame clones here, not all; method: immunoSEQ multiplex PCR. In the table there are roughly 760,000 clones, approximately 74% of which are singletons. The specimen was memory CD4+ T cells sorted from blood. The subset: CD45RA-negative fraction. These receptor sequences come from a young woman in good health.

This clone was found once. This chain uses TRBV16 with TRBJ1-1; D not certain. V was shortened by 4 bases and J by 7 bases, with 25 bases between the two germline ends. The CDR3 is 17 amino acids. Germline-derived CDR1 and CDR2 are KGHSY and FQNENV. The CDR3, as DNA: TGTGCCAGCAGCCCTCAGTCCCTAAGGAGCAGTAGAGGTGAAGCTTTCTTT. It is translated as CASSPQSLRSSRGEAFF. Full variable domain (rest looked up from reference TRBV16 and TRBJ1-1): GEEVAQTPKHLVRGEGQKAKLYCAPIKGHSYVFWYQQVLKNEFKFLISFQNENVFDETGMPKERFSAKCLPNSPCSLEIQATKLEDSAVYFCASSPQSLRSSRGEAFFGQGTRLTVV.

The gene calls are TRBV5-1 and TRBJ1-4, with 8 bases lining up with TRBD1. This CDR3 comprises 14 residues. Germline V lookup: CDR1 SGHRS, CDR2 YFSETQ. With 2 bases clipped from V and 8 bases from J, the junction kept 5 bases outside the gene matches. Here the CDR3 DNA reads TGCGCCAGCAGCTTTTGGACAGGGAACGAAAAACTGTTTTTT. Amino acids: CASSFWTGNEKLFF.

The chain joins TRBV5-1 to TRBJ2-7, with 8 bases identical to TRBD2. After removal of 4 bases from V and 3 bases from J, the junction contained 9 bases not matched to a gene. The germline V gene encodes CDR1 SGHRS and CDR2 YFSETQ. This CDR3 comprises 15 residues. In DNA form, the CDR3 reads TGCGCCAGCAGCAACCCCGGGACTAGTTTCTACGAGCAGTACTTC. Its translation is CASSNPGTSFYEQYF. The complete variable domain, with remaining parts taken from reference TRBV5-1 and TRBJ2-7, reads KAGVTQTPRYLIKTRGQQVTLSCSPISGHRSVSWYQQTPGQGLQFLFEYFSETQRNKGNFPGRFSGRQFSNSRSEMNVSTLELGDSALYLCASSNPGTSFYEQYFGPGTRLTVT.

This chain joins TRBV28 and TRBJ2-7; 9 nucleotides match TRBD2. The junction had 7 bases not matched to a gene; V was cut back by 6 bases and J by 4 bases. CDR1 MDHEN and CDR2 SYDVKM come from the germline V gene. The CDR3 spans 14 residues. CDR3 residues: CASSRSGSGYEQYF. CDR3 bases: TGTGCCAGCAGCCGTAGCGGGAGTGGGTACGAGCAGTACTTC.

The V gene is TRBV6-6, the J gene TRBJ1-4, with a weak D call TRBD1 (6 bases). The germline CDR1 and CDR2 sequences are MNHNY and SVGAGI (reference sequence). The CDR3 is 13 residues long. V dropped 6 bases and J dropped 12 bases, with 17 bases sitting between them. Here the CDR3 reads CASSQTRGRELFF. The DNA for the CDR3 is TGTGCCAGCAGCCAGACTCGGGGGCGGGAACTGTTTTTT.

The rearrangement uses TRBV19 and TRBJ1-5, with a weak D call TRBD1 (5 bases). Germline CDR1 reads LNHDA; CDR2 reads SQIVND (reference sequence). The CDR3 has 15 residues. The V and J ends lost 5 bases and 1 base respectively, with 12 bases between them. CDR3 DNA sequence: TGTGCCAGTAGTCGGACAATTGCGAGCAATCAGCCCCAGCATTTT. Its protein product is CASSRTIASNQPQHF.

The chain combines TRBV5-1 with TRBJ2-3; TRBD2 agrees at 9 bases. CDR1 is SGHRS and CDR2 is YFSETQ in the germline V gene. The CDR3 is 16 amino acids. The junction had 12 bases not matched to a gene; V was cut back by 0 bases and J by 10 bases. The CDR3 sequence is CASSLGIGTSFKAQYF. The CDR3 bases are TGCGCCAGCAGCTTGGGTATAGGGACTAGCTTCAAGGCGCAGTATTTT.

The rearrangement links TRBV6-5 to TRBJ2-7; TRBD2 matches 7 bases. This CDR3 has 15 amino acids. In germline, CDR1 is MNHEY, CDR2 SVGAGI. With V trimmed by 2 bases and J by 4 bases, 8 bases remained unmatched. CDR3 sequence reads: CASSYTGGGGYEQYF. The CDR3 DNA reads TGTGCCAGCAGTTACACGGGGGGAGGTGGATACGAGCAGTACTTC.

The CDR3 nucleotides are TGTGCCAGCACTACTGGTCCCTACAAAAACATTCAGTACTTC. It is translated as CASTTGPYKNIQYF. V gene TRBV28 combines with J gene TRBJ2-4, with D unresolved. V was shortened by 7 bases and J by 3 bases, with 13 bases between the two germline ends. Germline assignment: CDR1 MDHEN and CDR2 SYDVKM. The CDR3 length is 14 residues.

The chain couples TRBV2 to TRBJ2-5; no clear D gene. CDR1 SNHLY and CDR2 FYNNEI come from the germline V gene. This CDR3 is 13 amino acids long. The V gene lost 6 bases and the J gene lost 5 bases, with 13 bases spanning the gap. The CDR3 loop reads CASRRQPLETQYF. The DNA of the CDR3 is TGTGCCAGCAGGAGGCAGCCCTTGGAGACCCAGTACTTC.

The chain is built from TRBV14 and TRBJ2-2, with D unclear. CDR3 length: 19 residues. CDR1 is SGHDN, CDR2 FVKESK, per germline. The V gene lost 3 bases and the J gene lost 5 bases, with 25 bases spanning the gap. CDR3 sequence: CASSHRSLDPPSFTGELFF. CDR3 DNA sequence: TGTGCCAGCAGCCACCGGTCCCTAGACCCACCTAGTTTTACCGGGGAGCTGTTTTTT.

The chain recombines TRBV11-2 with TRBJ2-7; tentatively, D is TRBD1 (5 bases). This CDR3 contains 14 residues. Trimming removed 5 bases from V and 2 bases from J, with 13 bases in between. CDR1 is SGHAT and CDR2 is FQNNGV in the germline V gene. CDR3 amino acids: CASSLLQGAYEQYF. Here the CDR3 DNA reads TGTGCCAGCAGCCTACTCCAGGGTGCCTACGAGCAGTACTTC. The entire variable domain, with the rest obtained from reference TRBV11-2 and TRBJ2-7, is as follows: EAGVAQSPRYKIIEKRQSVAFWCNPISGHATLYWYQQILGQGPKLLIQFQNNGVVDDSQLPKDRFSAERLKGVDSTLKIQPAKLEDSAVYLCASSLLQGAYEQYFGPGTRLTVT.

The chain couples TRBV2 to TRBJ2-3; D uncertain. From germline, CDR1 is SNHLY and CDR2 FYNNEI. V lost 1 base and J 6 bases, leaving 2 bases between the germline ends. The CDR3 contains 11 residues. Here the CDR3 DNA reads TGTGCCAGCAGTGAAGGGGATACGCAGTATTTT. This translates into CASSEGDTQYF.

A remark on this clone: A far larger clone is only one base removed, so a read error is likely. The sample contains more than one DNA sequence encoding this CDR3. The V and J genes are TRBV7-9 and TRBJ1-2; 7 bases align to TRBD1. The CDR3 spans 13 residues. The germline V gene encodes CDR1 SEHNR and CDR2 FQNEAQ (reference sequence). Trimming took 3 bases from V and 4 from J; bases not matched to a gene: 2. This CDR3 reads CASSFRGSYGYTF. For the CDR3, the DNA is TGTGCCAGCAGCTTCAGGGGGTCCTATGGCTACACCTTC.

The gene calls are TRBV15 and TRBJ1-2, with no clear D. V dropped 3 bases and J dropped 2 bases, with 7 bases sitting between them. Germline V gene lookup returns CDR1 LNHNV and CDR2 YYDKDF (reference sequence). CDR3 length: 13 amino acids. The DNA of the CDR3 is TGTGCCACCAGCAGGTCACGGAACTATGGCTACACCTTC. It codes for CATSRSRNYGYTF.

This clone has ten or more counts. The rearrangement uses TRBV7-3 and TRBJ2-1; tentatively, D is TRBD1 or TRBD2 (5 bases each). The CDR3 length is 13 residues. Deletions cut 5 bases from V and 7 bases from J, with 12 bases between. The V gene's germline CDR1 is SGHTA and CDR2 FQGTGA. The CDR3 nucleotides are TGTGCCAGCAGCGAGGGGAAAGGAAATGAGCAGTTCTTC. Its translation is CASSEGKGNEQFF. Full variable domain (missing parts from reference TRBV7-3 and TRBJ2-1): GAGVSQTPSNKVTEKGKYVELRCDPISGHTALYWYRQSLGQGPEFLIYFQGTGAADDSGLPNDRFFAVRPEGSVSTLKIQRTERGDSAVYLCASSEGKGNEQFFGPGTRLTVL.

Written as DNA, the CDR3 is TGTGCCAGCAGCTTGGCCTGGGGTGACACTGAAGCTTTCTTT. Protein product: CASSLAWGDTEAFF. The chain uses TRBV5-4 and TRBJ1-1; D ambiguous. Per the germline V gene, CDR1 is SGHNT and CDR2 is YYREEE (reference sequence). CDR3 length: 14 residues. Trimming took 0 bases from V and 3 from J, leaving 9 bases between them.

This clone was found once. The chain joins TRBV6-6 to TRBJ1-1; 7 bases agree with TRBD1. The CDR3 is 14 residues long. Germline CDR1 MNHNY, CDR2 SVGAGI (reference sequence). Trimming took 11 bases from V and 1 from J; bases not matched to a gene: 10. CDR3 sequence reads: CAHRGGDRNTEAFF. The CDR3 nucleotides are TGTGCCCATCGGGGGGGGGACAGGAACACTGAAGCTTTCTTT.

Comment on this clone: The identical CDR3 is also encoded by other nucleotide sequences in the sample. The chain employs TRBV20-1 and TRBJ1-2, with no clear D. Germline loops: CDR1 DFQATT, CDR2 SNEGSKA (reference sequence). This CDR3 contains 11 residues. Trimming shortened V by 1 base and J by 4 bases, and 4 bases separated the two germline ends. The DNA of the CDR3 is TGCAGTGCTAGAGGGCCCTATGGCTACACCTTC. Protein sequence: CSARGPYGYTF.

This sequence joins TRBV11-3 and TRBJ2-5; D may be TRBD1 or TRBD2 (5 bases each). The ends were cut back, 5 bases at V and 1 base at J, with 14 bases in the middle. CDR3 length: 15 residues. Germline values: CDR1 SGHNT, CDR2 YENEEA. The CDR3 reads CASSQDPGPQETQYF. DNA of the CDR3: TGTGCCAGCAGCCAAGACCCGGGGCCCCAAGAGACCCAGTACTTC. Full variable domain (rest looked up from reference TRBV11-3 and TRBJ2-5): EAGVVQSPRYKIIEKKQPVAFWCNPISGHNTLYWYLQNLGQGPELLIRYENEEAVDDSQLPKDRFSAERLKGVDSTLKIQPAELGDSAVYLCASSQDPGPQETQYFGPGTRLLVL.

J is TRBJ2-1 and V is TRBV5-4, with D possibly being TRBD1 (8 bases). V was trimmed by 5 bases and J by 2 bases, leaving 20 bases between them. The CDR3 loop spans 17 amino acids. From germline, CDR1 is SGHNT and CDR2 YYREEE (reference sequence). The DNA of the CDR3 is TGTGCCAGCAGTTCAGGGACAGGCGGGAGTCCCTACAATGAGCAGTTCTTC. It yields the protein CASSSGTGGSPYNEQFF.

The chain carries TRBV5-1 and TRBJ2-2; D remains ambiguous. The CDR3 consists of 15 residues. CDR1 and CDR2 from the germline V gene are SGHRS and YFSETQ. Trimming left V 0 bases short and J 1 base short, with 7 bases between. The CDR3 loop is CASSLDLMNTGELFF. The CDR3 DNA reads as TGCGCCAGCAGCTTGGATCTAATGAACACCGGGGAGCTGTTTTTT.

The chain employs TRBV11-2 and TRBJ2-7, with D unresolved. V lost 3 bases and J 0 bases, leaving 9 bases between the germline ends. CDR1 SGHAT and CDR2 FQNNGV come from the germline V gene. CDR3 length: 14 amino acids. CDR3 region: CASSLAVTSYEQYF. The DNA for the CDR3 is TGTGCCAGCAGCTTGGCGGTCACCTCCTACGAGCAGTACTTC.

This chain joins TRBV29-1 and TRBJ1-4, with 7 bases aligning to TRBD1. Germline assignment: CDR1 SQVTM and CDR2 ANQGSEA. Trimming at V came to 6 bases and at J to 5 bases, leaving 9 bases not matched to a gene. CDR3 length: 14 amino acids. The CDR3 protein is CSVSRGQRNEKLFF. As DNA, the CDR3 is TGCAGCGTCTCCAGGGGACAGCGAAATGAAAAACTGTTTTTT.

The chain employs TRBV28 and TRBJ1-1; unclear D gene. The CDR3 contains 15 residues. Trimming left V 1 base short and J 2 bases short, with 11 bases between. Germline V CDR1 and CDR2: MDHEN, SYDVKM. This CDR3 reads CASSLSGRPNTEAFF. In DNA, the CDR3 is TGTGCCAGCAGTTTATCCGGCAGGCCAAACACTGAAGCTTTCTTT.

The V call is TRBV7-2, the J call TRBJ1-1; no clear D gene. The CDR3 is 15 residues long. Germline V gene lookup returns CDR1 SGHTA and CDR2 FQGNSA. Between the trimmed V and J ends, which lost 5 bases and 0 bases, there was a span of 13 bases. CDR3 DNA: TGTGCCAGCAGCCCTAACACCCTCATGAACACTGAAGCTTTCTTT. Its translation: CASSPNTLMNTEAFF.

V and J are TRBV6-5 and TRBJ2-7; no clear D gene. CDR3 length: 12 residues. CDR1 is MNHEY and CDR2 is SVGAGI in the germline V gene. V gave up 5 bases and J gave up 2 bases, with 7 bases separating them. The CDR3 loop is CASSGPTYEQYF. In nucleotides, the CDR3 is TGTGCCAGCAGTGGGCCTACCTACGAGCAGTACTTC.

This rearrangement joins TRBV27 to TRBJ2-7; no clear D. The CDR3 has 14 amino acids. The germline V and J ends were trimmed by 1 base and 2 bases, with 9 bases remaining between them. In germline, CDR1 is MNHEY, CDR2 SMNVEV (reference sequence). CDR3 coding DNA: TGTGCCAGCAGTTTATACTACCTACCCTACGAGCAGTACTTC. This translates into CASSLYYLPYEQYF.

The chain has TRBV18 and TRBJ2-1; 8 bases match TRBD2. CDR1 is KGHSH, CDR2 LQKENI, per germline. V lost 2 bases, J lost 5 bases, and 5 bases stayed unmatched. The CDR3 sequence is 15 residues long. This chain's CDR3 is CASSPMGLGHNEQFF. The CDR3 DNA sequence: TGTGCCAGCTCACCAATGGGACTAGGGCACAATGAGCAGTTCTTC. The full variable domain, its missing parts supplied by reference TRBV18 and TRBJ2-1, is NAGVMQNPRHLVRRRGQEARLRCSPMKGHSHVYWYRQLPEEGLKFMVYLQKENIIDESGMPKERFSAEFPKEGPSILRIQQVVRGDSAAYFCASSPMGLGHNEQFFGPGTRLTVL.

This clone occurred once. The V and J genes are TRBV6-5 and TRBJ1-2; D call uncertain. The CDR3 spans 12 residues. Germline-derived CDR1 and CDR2 are MNHEY and SVGAGI. Deletions cut 5 bases from V and 7 bases from J, with 11 bases between. Here the CDR3 reads CASSAYKGGYTF. The CDR3 DNA follows: TGTGCCAGCAGTGCGTATAAGGGTGGCTACACCTTC.

V usage is TRBV5-8 and J usage is TRBJ2-1; D gene uncertain. The CDR3 loop spans 15 amino acids. V dropped 0 bases and J dropped 6 bases, with 13 bases sitting between them. CDR1 is SGHTS, CDR2 YDEGEE, per germline. CDR3 sequence reads: CASSLERGPVNEQFF. The CDR3, as DNA: TGTGCCAGCAGCTTGGAACGCGGCCCTGTCAATGAGCAGTTCTTC.

The chain's CDR3 is CAISGDRGLSYEQYF. The CDR3 bases are TGTGCCATCAGTGGCGACAGGGGTCTTTCCTACGAGCAGTACTTC. The V call is TRBV10-3, the J call TRBJ2-7; 8 bases fit TRBD1. V lost 4 bases to trimming and J lost 1 base; unmatched junction nucleotides: 6. CDR3 size: 15 residues. The germline V gene has CDR1 ENHRY and CDR2 SYGVKD.